This T cell receptor (beta chain) was sequenced during a study of low-dose radiotherapy and immunotherapy resistance in tumors. This CDR3 region has 16 residues. V was trimmed by 6 bases and J by 13 bases, leaving 28 bases between them. Germline CDR1 reads LNHDA; CDR2 reads SQIVND (reference sequence). Alpha- and beta-chain coverage of first-strand cDNA came from TRAV- and TRBV-specific primers. Using a constant-region primer together with a V-primer adapter, TCRs were subjected to 20 PCR cycles of amplification. TCRdb re-derived calls from the reads in MiXCR, one entry per CDR3 protein. The sample has tens of thousands of distinct CDR3 sequences, around 47% seen once. Note on this clonotype: It differs at one base from a far larger clone, so likely a read error.

The time point is: after trial treatment. Treatment defined: LDRT plus nivolumab, ipilimumab, low-dose cyclophosphamide and aspirin (RACIN trial). This TCR was sampled from a male donor with gallbladder cancer. The chain has TRBV19 and TRBJ2-4; no reliable D call. Specimen: PBMCs, collected after low-dose radiotherapy plus immunotherapy. The CDR3: CASSPIAVPTYNEQYF. CDR3 nucleotide sequence: TGTGCCAGTAGCCCCATTGCGGTTCCCACCTACAATGAGCAGTACTTC.